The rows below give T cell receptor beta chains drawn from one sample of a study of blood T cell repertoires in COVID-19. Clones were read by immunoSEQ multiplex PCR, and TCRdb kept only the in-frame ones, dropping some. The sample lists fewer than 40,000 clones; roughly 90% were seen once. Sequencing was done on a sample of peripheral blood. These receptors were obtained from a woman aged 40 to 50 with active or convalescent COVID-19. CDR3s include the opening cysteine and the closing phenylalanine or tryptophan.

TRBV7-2 CASSLDRNTEAFF
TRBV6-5 CASHRGGLNTEAFF
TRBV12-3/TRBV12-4 CASSSRDRGPNF
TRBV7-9 CASSSAATGGAETQYF
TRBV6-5 CATHRAYEQYF
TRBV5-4 CASSPSGANVLTF
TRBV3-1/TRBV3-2 CASSQEARMNTEAFF
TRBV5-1 CASRRERGTYEQYF
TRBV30 CAWSVQGNQPQHF
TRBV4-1 CASSPILDRLEAFF
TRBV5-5 CASSLVRGPWSVGSYEQYF
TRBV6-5 CASRRRENYEQYF
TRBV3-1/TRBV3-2 CASSPSHHKVAGYTF
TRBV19 CASSTQQGTVWNTEAFF
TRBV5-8 CASSPAAGGFNQPQHF
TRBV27 CASSLTFGYIQYF
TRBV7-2 CASSLSGWETQYF
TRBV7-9 CASSWTAGGLSGDYGYTF
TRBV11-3 CASSPGGARGNTEAFF
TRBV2 CARQRDMNTEAFF
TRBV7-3 CASSMGTDYGYTF
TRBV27 CASRGTGGGYEQYF
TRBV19 CASTYIQAHQPQHF
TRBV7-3 CASSPGTSGATDTQYF